The next 14 T cell receptor beta chains were all read from a single sample in a study of cytotoxic CD8 clonotypes in ibrutinib-treated CLL. TCRdb keeps only in-frame clones here, not all; method: immunoSEQ multiplex PCR. The sample yields 30,000 to 40,000 clones, around 70% seen once. The sequences come from PBMCs, collected before ibrutinib treatment. The receptors shown here come from a human donor with chronic lymphocytic leukemia.

The chain joins TRBV30 to TRBJ2-1; unclear D gene. Trimming left V 0 bases short and J 9 bases short, with 12 bases between. There are 13 residues in the CDR3. Germline V gene data show CDR1 as GTSNPN and CDR2 as SVGIG (reference sequence). This CDR3 reads CAWSVGSLREQFF. CDR3 DNA sequence: TGTGCCTGGAGTGTCGGCAGCCTCCGTGAGCAGTTCTTC. The full variable domain, in which reference TRBV30 and TRBJ2-1 provide the parts outside the CDR3, is SQTIHQWPATLVQPVGSPLSLECTVEGTSNPNLYWYRQAAGRGLQLLFYSVGIGQISSEVPQNLSASRPQDRQFILSSKKLLLSDSGFYLCAWSVGSLREQFFGPGTRLTVL.

The chain carries TRBV6-6 and TRBJ2-5; 7 bases map to TRBD2. This CDR3 contains 15 residues. Germline V gene lookup returns CDR1 MNHNY and CDR2 SVGAGI (reference sequence). Trimming removed 3 bases from V and 5 bases from J; junction bases left unmatched: 9. CDR3 DNA sequence: TGTGCCAGCAGTTATTCGCAGCCCGGGGGGGAGACCCAGTACTTC. Amino acid sequence: CASSYSQPGGETQYF.

V gene TRBV19 combines with J gene TRBJ1-1, with D perhaps TRBD1 (5 bases). Trimming took 1 base from V and 1 from J, leaving 10 bases between them. This CDR3 comprises 15 residues. Germline lookup yields CDR1 LNHDA and CDR2 SQIVND (reference sequence). CDR3 sequence (DNA): TGTGCCAGTAGTATAGGCCCAGGGAGGAACACTGAAGCTTTCTTT. The encoded protein is CASSIGPGRNTEAFF. Together with reference TRBV19 and TRBJ1-1, the CDR3 gives the full variable domain: DGGITQSPKYLFRKEGQNVTLSCEQNLNHDAMYWYRQDPGQGLRLIYYSQIVNDFQKGDIAEGYSVSREKKESFPLTVTSAQKNPTAFYLCASSIGPGRNTEAFFGQGTRLTVV.

This clone appeared a few times. The V call is TRBV7-3, the J call TRBJ2-1; D might be TRBD2 (5 bases). CDR3 length: 14 residues. Germline assignment: CDR1 SGHTA and CDR2 FQGTGA. Trimming cost V 0 bases and J 4 bases, with 7 bases left between them. The CDR3 nucleotides are TGTGCCAGCAGCTTAACGGGAGCATACAATGAGCAGTTCTTC. Its protein product is CASSLTGAYNEQFF.

The chain is built from TRBV9 and TRBJ2-1; no definite D call. The CDR3 is 11 amino acids. Trimming stripped 4 bases from V and 9 bases from J, with 8 bases between. Germline V CDR1 and CDR2: SGDLS, YYNGEE. Written as DNA, the CDR3 is TGTGCCAGCAGCCCCGCCCGTGAGCAGTTCTTC. Its protein is CASSPAREQFF.

The chain employs TRBV7-9 and TRBJ2-3; D may be TRBD1 (6 bases). Trimming pared 10 bases from V and 3 bases from J, leaving 14 bases between. There are 13 residues in the CDR3. Germline CDR1 reads SEHNR; CDR2 reads FQNEAQ (reference sequence). For the CDR3, the DNA is TGTGCCACTGGACAACAGGGAACAGATACGCAGTATTTT. Translation gives CATGQQGTDTQYF.

This sequence joins TRBV5-6 and TRBJ2-7; TRBD2 is a possible D gene (7 bases). Germline V gene lookup returns CDR1 SGHDT and CDR2 YYEEEE. V dropped 4 bases and J dropped 4 bases, with 18 bases sitting between them. The CDR3 has 15 residues. The CDR3, as DNA: TGTGCCAGCAGCGTACGGGGGGCAACTAAATACGAGCAGTACTTC. The encoded protein is CASSVRGATKYEQYF.

The chain carries TRBV11-3 and TRBJ2-5; D is uncertain. V gave up 1 base and J gave up 3 bases, with 6 bases separating them. The CDR3 is 13 amino acids. Germline values: CDR1 SGHNT, CDR2 YENEEA. As DNA, the CDR3 is TGTGCCAGCAGCTTAGGGATCAAAGAGACCCAGTACTTC. This sequence encodes CASSLGIKETQYF. Drawing the rest from reference TRBV11-3 and TRBJ2-5, the complete variable domain is EAGVVQSPRYKIIEKKQPVAFWCNPISGHNTLYWYLQNLGQGPELLIRYENEEAVDDSQLPKDRFSAERLKGVDSTLKIQPAELGDSAVYLCASSLGIKETQYFGPGTRLLVL.

CDR3 region: CASSLDRGLSYEQYF. CDR3 nucleotide sequence: TGTGCCAGCAGCTTAGACAGGGGGCTCTCCTACGAGCAGTACTTC. The chain uses TRBV7-6 and TRBJ2-7; TRBD1 aligns across 9 bases. This CDR3 has 15 residues. With 1 base clipped from V and 0 bases from J, the junction kept 1 base outside the gene matches. Germline V gene sequence: CDR1 SGHVS, CDR2 FNYEAQ.

This clone was counted a few times. The chain links TRBV6-5 to TRBJ1-5, with D possibly TRBD1 on 5 matching bases. CDR1 MNHEY and CDR2 SVGAGI come from the germline V gene. V lost 10 bases and J 1 base, leaving 14 bases between the germline ends. This CDR3 is built from 14 residues. Here the CDR3 DNA reads TGTGCCACCAGGAGGGGCCAAAGCAATCAGCCCCAGCATTTT. Protein product: CATRRGQSNQPQHF.

This chain uses TRBV4-3 with TRBJ2-3; D gene ambiguous. Trimming took off 1 base at V and 2 bases at J, with 10 bases between the two ends. The CDR3 contains 15 residues. Germline V gene lookup returns CDR1 LGHNA and CDR2 YSLEER. CDR3 nucleotides: TGCGCCAGCAGCCAAGGGGGATCCGACACAGATACGCAGTATTTT. It is translated as CASSQGGSDTDTQYF.

This chain links TRBV5-1 with TRBJ2-7; either TRBD1 or TRBD2 may fit D (5 bases each). The CDR3 sequence is 15 residues long. CDR1 and CDR2 (germline): SGHRS, YFSETQ. The V gene lost 4 bases and the J gene lost 3 bases, with 17 bases spanning the gap. Written as DNA, the CDR3 is TGCGCCAGCAGCCAAGGCCTGGGACCCTTCTACGAGCAGTACTTC. It specifies CASSQGLGPFYEQYF. The variable domain in full, completed from reference TRBV5-1 and TRBJ2-7, reads KAGVTQTPRYLIKTRGQQVTLSCSPISGHRSVSWYQQTPGQGLQFLFEYFSETQRNKGNFPGRFSGRQFSNSRSEMNVSTLELGDSALYLCASSQGLGPFYEQYFGPGTRLTVT.

This clone was counted between two and nine times. The rearrangement uses TRBV30 and TRBJ1-3, with D possibly being TRBD1 (6 bases). Germline CDR1 GTSNPN, CDR2 SVGIG (reference sequence). V shed 1 base and J shed 6 bases, with 13 bases lying between them. The CDR3 spans 14 residues. The DNA for the CDR3 is TGTGCCTGGAGTGGGGACAAAGGGACAAACACCATATATTTT. Protein sequence: CAWSGDKGTNTIYF.

The gene calls are TRBV25-1 and TRBJ2-7, with 9 bases aligning to TRBD1. The CDR3 covers 14 residues. Per germline, CDR1 MGHDK and CDR2 SYGVNS. With 8 bases clipped from V and 1 base from J, the junction kept 6 bases outside the gene matches. This CDR3 is CASARGTGSYEQYF. The CDR3 coding sequence is TGTGCCAGCGCTCGGGGGACAGGGTCCTACGAGCAGTACTTC.